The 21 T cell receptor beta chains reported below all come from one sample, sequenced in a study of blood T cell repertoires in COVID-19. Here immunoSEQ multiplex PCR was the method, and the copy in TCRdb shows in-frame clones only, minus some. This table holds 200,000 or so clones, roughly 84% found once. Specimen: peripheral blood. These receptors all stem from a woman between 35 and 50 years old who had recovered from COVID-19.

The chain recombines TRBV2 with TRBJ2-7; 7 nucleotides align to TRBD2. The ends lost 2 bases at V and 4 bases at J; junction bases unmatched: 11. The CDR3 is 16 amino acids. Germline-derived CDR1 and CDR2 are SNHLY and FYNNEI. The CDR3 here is CASSEYGGSGTYEQYF. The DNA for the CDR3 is TGTGCCAGCAGTGAATATGGCGGGAGCGGAACGTACGAGCAGTACTTC.

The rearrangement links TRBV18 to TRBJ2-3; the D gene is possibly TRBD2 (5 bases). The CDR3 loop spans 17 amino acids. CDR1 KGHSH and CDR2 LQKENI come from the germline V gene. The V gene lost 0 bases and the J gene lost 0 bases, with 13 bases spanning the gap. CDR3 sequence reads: CASSPPEAETSTDTQYF. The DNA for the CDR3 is TGTGCCAGCTCACCACCTGAAGCGGAGACTAGCACAGATACGCAGTATTTT. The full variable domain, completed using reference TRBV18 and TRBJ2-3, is NAGVMQNPRHLVRRRGQEARLRCSPMKGHSHVYWYRQLPEEGLKFMVYLQKENIIDESGMPKERFSAEFPKEGPSILRIQQVVRGDSAAYFCASSPPEAETSTDTQYFGPGTRLTVL.

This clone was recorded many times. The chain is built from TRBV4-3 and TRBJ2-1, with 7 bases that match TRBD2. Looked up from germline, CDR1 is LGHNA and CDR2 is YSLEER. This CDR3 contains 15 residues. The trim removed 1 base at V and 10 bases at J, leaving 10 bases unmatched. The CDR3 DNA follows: TGCGCCAGCAGCCAAGGTTTGTTGGCGGGAGAGGAGCAGTTCTTC. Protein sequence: CASSQGLLAGEEQFF.

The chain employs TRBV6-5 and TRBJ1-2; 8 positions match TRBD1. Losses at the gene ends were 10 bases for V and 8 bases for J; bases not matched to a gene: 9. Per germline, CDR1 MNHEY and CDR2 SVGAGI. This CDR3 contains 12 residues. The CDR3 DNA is TGTGCCACAGGACAGGGAGCGGGCGGCTACACCTTC. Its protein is CATGQGAGGYTF.

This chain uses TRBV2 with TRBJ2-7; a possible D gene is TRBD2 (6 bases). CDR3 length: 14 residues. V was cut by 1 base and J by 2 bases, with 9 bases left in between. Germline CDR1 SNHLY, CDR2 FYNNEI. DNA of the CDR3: TGTGCCAGCAGTGAAGGTCGCGGGACCTACGAGCAGTACTTC. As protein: CASSEGRGTYEQYF. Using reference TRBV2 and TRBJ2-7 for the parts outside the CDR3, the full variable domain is EPEVTQTPSHQVTQMGQEVILRCVPISNHLYFYWYRQILGQKVEFLVSFYNNEISEKSEIFDDQFSVERPDGSNFTLKIRSTKLEDSAMYFCASSEGRGTYEQYFGPGTRLTVT.

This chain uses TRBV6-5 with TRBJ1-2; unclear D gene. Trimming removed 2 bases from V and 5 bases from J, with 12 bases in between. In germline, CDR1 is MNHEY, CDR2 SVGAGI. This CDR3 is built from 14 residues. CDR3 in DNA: TGTGCCAGCAGTTACGGTTCGGAGGTTTATGGCTACACCTTC. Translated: CASSYGSEVYGYTF.

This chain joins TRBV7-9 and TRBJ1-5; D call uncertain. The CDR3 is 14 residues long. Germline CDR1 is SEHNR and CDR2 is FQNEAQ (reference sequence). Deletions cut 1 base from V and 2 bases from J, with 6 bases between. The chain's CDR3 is CASSLGLGNQPQHF. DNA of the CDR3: TGTGCCAGCAGCTTAGGGCTAGGCAATCAGCCCCAGCATTTT. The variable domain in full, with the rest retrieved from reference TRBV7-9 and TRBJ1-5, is DTGVSQNPRHKITKRGQNVTFRCDPISEHNRLYWYRQTLGQGPEFLTYFQNEAQLEKSRLLSDRFSAERPKGSFSTLEIQRTEQGDSAMYLCASSLGLGNQPQHFGDGTRLSIL.

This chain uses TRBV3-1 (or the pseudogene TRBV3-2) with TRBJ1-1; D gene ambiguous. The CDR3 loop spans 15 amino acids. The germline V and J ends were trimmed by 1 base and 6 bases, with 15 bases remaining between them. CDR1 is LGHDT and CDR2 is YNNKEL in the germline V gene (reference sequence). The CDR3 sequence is CASSQGGDGNPEAFF. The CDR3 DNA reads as TGTGCCAGCAGCCAAGGAGGCGACGGTAACCCTGAAGCTTTCTTT.

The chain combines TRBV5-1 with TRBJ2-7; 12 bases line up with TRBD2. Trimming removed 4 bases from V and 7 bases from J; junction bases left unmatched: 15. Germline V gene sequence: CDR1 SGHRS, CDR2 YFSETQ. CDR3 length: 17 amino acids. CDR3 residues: CASSMSTSGGLYVEQYF. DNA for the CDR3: TGCGCCAGCAGCATGTCGACTAGCGGGGGATTATACGTGGAGCAGTACTTC.

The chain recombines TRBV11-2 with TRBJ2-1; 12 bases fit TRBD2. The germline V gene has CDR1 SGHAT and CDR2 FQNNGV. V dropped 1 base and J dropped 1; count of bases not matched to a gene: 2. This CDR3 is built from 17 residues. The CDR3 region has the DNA TGTGCCAGCAGCTTAGGTCTAGCGGGAGGGTCCTACAATGAGCAGTTCTTC. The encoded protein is CASSLGLAGGSYNEQFF.

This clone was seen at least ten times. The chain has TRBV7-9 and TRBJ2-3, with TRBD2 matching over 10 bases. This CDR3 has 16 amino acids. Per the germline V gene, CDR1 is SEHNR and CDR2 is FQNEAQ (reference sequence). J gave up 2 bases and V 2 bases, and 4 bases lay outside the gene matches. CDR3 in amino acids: CASSLFTSGATDTQYF. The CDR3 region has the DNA TGTGCCAGCAGCTTATTCACTAGCGGGGCCACAGATACGCAGTATTTT.

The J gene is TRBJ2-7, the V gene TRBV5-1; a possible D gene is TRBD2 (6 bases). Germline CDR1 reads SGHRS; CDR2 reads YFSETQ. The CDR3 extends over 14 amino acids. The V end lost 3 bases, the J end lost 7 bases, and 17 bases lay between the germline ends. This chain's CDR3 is CASSWGEERGEQYF. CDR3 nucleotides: TGCGCCAGCAGCTGGGGGGAGGAAAGAGGGGAGCAGTACTTC.

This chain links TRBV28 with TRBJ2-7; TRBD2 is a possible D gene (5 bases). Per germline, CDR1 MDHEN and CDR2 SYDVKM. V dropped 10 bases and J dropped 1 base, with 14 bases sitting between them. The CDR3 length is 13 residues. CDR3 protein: CATLLSGSYEQYF. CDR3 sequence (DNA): TGTGCCACCTTGCTGAGCGGATCCTACGAGCAGTACTTC.

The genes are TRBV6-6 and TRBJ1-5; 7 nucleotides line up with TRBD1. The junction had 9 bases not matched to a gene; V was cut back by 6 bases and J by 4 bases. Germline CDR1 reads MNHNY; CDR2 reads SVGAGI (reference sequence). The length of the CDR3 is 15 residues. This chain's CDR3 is CASRVTGLGNQPQHF. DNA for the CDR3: TGTGCCAGCAGAGTGACAGGGCTCGGTAATCAGCCCCAGCATTTT.

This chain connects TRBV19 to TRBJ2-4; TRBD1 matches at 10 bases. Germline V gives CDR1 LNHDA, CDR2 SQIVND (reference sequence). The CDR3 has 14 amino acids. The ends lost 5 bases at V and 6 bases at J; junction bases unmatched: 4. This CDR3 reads CASSPGQGRNIQYF. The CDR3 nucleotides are TGTGCCAGTAGTCCGGGACAGGGGAGAAACATTCAGTACTTC.

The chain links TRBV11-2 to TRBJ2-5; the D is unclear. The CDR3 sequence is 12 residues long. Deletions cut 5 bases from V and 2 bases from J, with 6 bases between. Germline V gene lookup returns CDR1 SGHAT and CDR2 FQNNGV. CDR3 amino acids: CASSRTQETQYF. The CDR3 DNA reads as TGTGCCAGCAGCCGCACTCAAGAGACCCAGTACTTC.

The CDR3 nucleotides are TGTGCCAGCAGTGATACAGGGGGCGTTAGTCAGCCCCAGCATTTT. It is translated as CASSDTGGVSQPQHF. This chain uses TRBV28 with TRBJ1-5; the match to TRBD1 covers 9 bases. This CDR3 comprises 15 residues. Trimming removed 5 bases from V and 6 bases from J; junction bases left unmatched: 8. The germline V gene has CDR1 MDHEN and CDR2 SYDVKM.

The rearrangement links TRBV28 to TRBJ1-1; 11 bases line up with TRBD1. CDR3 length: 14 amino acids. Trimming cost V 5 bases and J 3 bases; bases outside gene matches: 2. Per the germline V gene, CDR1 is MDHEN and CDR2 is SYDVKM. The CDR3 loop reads CASSGTGGDTEAFF. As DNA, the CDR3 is TGTGCCAGCAGTGGGACAGGGGGAGACACTGAAGCTTTCTTT.

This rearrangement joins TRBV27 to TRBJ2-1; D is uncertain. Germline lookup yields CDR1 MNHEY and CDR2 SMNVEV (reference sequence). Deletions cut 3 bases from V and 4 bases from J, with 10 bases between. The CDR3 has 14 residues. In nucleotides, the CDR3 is TGTGCCAGCAGTTTTTCTGCCACTTACAATGAGCAGTTCTTC. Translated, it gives CASSFSATYNEQFF.

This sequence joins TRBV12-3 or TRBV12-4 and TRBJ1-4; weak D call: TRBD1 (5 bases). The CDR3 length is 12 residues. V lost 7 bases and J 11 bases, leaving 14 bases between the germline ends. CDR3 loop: CASTPRRGKLFF. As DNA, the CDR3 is TGTGCCAGCACCCCTCGGCGGGGGAAACTGTTTTTT.

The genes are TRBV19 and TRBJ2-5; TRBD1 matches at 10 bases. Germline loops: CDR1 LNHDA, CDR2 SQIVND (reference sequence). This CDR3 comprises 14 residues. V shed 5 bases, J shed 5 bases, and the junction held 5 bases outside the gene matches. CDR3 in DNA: TGTGCCAGTAGTTCGACAGGGGGCTTTGAGACCCAGTACTTC. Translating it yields CASSSTGGFETQYF.